Sequencing of this TCR beta chain was carried out in a study of T cell clonotyping in hematopoietic cell transplantation. Across the study: Recipients' pretransplant samples followed cytoreduction.

General study findings and limits: Few recipient clonotypes overlapped donors; over 95% were de novo at given depth. Higher Inverse Simpson Index values in graft donor and pretransplant recipient predicted broader posttransplant TCR diversity. Recipient TCR diversity dropped after transplant; expanded clonotypes rose from day 30 to 180.

Assay: immunoSEQ multiplex PCR; the TCRdb copy retains only in-frame clones and omits some. The profile shows about 80,000 clones, 95% to 97% of them singletons. Trimming took 5 bases from V and 0 from J, leaving 8 bases between them. The CDR3 consists of 13 residues. The germline CDR1 and CDR2 sequences are SGHRS and YFSETQ. Stated time point: recipient sample about 28 days before transplant, after cytoreduction. In regard to this clone: The antigen remains undetermined.

The chain joins TRBV5-1 to TRBJ1-1; no clear D. This TCR was recovered from a woman between 45 and 60 years old with acute myeloid leukemia. Some clones in this sample may be carry-over from other donors' samples. Specimen: peripheral blood mononuclear cells, collected before stem cell transplant. The CDR3 DNA follows: TGCGCCAGCAGTGGTCCGTTGAACACTGAAGCTTTCTTT. Protein sequence: CASSGPLNTEAFF. Full variable domain (outside the CDR3, taken from reference TRBV5-1 and TRBJ1-1): KAGVTQTPRYLIKTRGQQVTLSCSPISGHRSVSWYQQTPGQGLQFLFEYFSETQRNKGNFPGRFSGRQFSNSRSEMNVSTLELGDSALYLCASSGPLNTEAFFGQGTRLTVV.